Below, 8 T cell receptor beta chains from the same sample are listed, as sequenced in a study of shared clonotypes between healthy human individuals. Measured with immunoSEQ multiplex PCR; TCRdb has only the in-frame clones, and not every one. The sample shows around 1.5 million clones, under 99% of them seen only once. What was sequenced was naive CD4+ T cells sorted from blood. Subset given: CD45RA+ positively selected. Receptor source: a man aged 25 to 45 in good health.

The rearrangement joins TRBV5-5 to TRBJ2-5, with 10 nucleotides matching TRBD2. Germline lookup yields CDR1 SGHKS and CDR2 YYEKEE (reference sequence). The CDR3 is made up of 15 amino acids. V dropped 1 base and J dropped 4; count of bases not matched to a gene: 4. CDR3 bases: TGTGCCAGCAGCTTGATAGCGGGAGGAGGAGAGACCCAGTACTTC. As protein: CASSLIAGGGETQYF.

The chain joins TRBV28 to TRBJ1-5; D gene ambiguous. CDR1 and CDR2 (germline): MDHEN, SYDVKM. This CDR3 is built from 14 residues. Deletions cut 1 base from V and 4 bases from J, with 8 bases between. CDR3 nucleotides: TGTGCCAGCAGTTTATACCCACGGAATCAGCCCCAGCATTTT. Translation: CASSLYPRNQPQHF.

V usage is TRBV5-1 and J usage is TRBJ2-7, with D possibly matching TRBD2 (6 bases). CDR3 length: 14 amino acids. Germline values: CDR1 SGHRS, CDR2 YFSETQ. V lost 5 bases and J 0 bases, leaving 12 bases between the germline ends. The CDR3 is CASRRDHRSYEQYF. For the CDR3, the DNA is TGCGCCAGCAGGCGGGACCATCGCTCCTACGAGCAGTACTTC.

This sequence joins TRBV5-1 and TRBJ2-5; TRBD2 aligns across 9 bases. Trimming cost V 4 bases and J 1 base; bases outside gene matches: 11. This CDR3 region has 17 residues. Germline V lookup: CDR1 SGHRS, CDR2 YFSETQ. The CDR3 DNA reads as TGCGCCAGCAGCCCTCGCGCGGGAGGGCTCGGCCAAGAGACCCAGTACTTC. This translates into CASSPRAGGLGQETQYF.

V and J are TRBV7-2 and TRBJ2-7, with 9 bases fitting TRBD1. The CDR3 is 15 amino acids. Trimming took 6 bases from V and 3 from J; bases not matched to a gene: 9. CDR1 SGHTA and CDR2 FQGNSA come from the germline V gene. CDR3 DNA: TGTGCCAGCAGACGTACCGGGACAGGGAACTACGAGCAGTACTTC. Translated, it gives CASRRTGTGNYEQYF.

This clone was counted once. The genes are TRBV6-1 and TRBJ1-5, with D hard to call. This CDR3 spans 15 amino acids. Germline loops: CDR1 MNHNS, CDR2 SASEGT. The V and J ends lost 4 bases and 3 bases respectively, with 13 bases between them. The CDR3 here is CASSVGERLNQPQHF. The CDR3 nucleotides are TGTGCCAGCAGTGTGGGTGAGAGGCTCAATCAGCCCCAGCATTTT.

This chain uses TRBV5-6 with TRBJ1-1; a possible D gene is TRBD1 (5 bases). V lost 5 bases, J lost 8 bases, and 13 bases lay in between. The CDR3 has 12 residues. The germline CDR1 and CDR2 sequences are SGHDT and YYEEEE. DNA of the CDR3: TGTGCCAGCAGATTGAGGGGTTCAGAAGCTTTCTTT. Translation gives CASRLRGSEAFF.

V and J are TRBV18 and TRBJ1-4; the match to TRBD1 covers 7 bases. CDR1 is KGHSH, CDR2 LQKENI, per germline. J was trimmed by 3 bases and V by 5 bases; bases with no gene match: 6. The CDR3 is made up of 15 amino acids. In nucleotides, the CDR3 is TGTGCCAGCTCAAATATCGGGACAGCTAATGAAAAACTGTTTTTT. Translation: CASSNIGTANEKLFF.